This T cell receptor beta chain was captured in a study of cytomegalovirus exposure and HLA in healthy donors. In the study overall: It was reported in a later analysis that the 100 to 150 validation repertoires used the same platform as the roughly 700 first-cohort repertoires.

Notes on this clone: Its antigen is unidentified.

The table came from immunoSEQ multiplex PCR; TCRdb's copy has only in-frame clones and leaves some out. The sample gives tens of thousands of clones, approximately 91% of which show up once; 2.1% is in the top ten. General study results and limits: Most TCR sequences were rare, but some public TCRs occurred in many donors. Cytomegalovirus association was listed for roughly 160 TCR beta chains.

J was trimmed by 4 bases and V by 5 bases; bases with no gene match: 6. This CDR3 is 14 amino acids long. The germline CDR1 and CDR2 sequences are SEHNR and FQNEAQ (reference sequence). The rearrangement links TRBV7-9 to TRBJ2-3, with TRBD1 matching over 7 bases. Sequencing input: PBMCs. The receptor was derived from a man aged 25 to 40 in good health and CMV-seronegative. The CDR3 protein is CASSAGQAADTQYF. CDR3 bases: TGTGCCAGCAGCGCAGGACAGGCGGCAGATACGCAGTATTTT.